This is a list of T cell receptor beta chains from one sample in a study of blood T cell repertoires in COVID-19. Sequencing used immunoSEQ multiplex PCR; TCRdb keeps in-frame clones, though not all of them. The data contain 430,000 or so clones, roughly 90% of them singletons. What was sequenced was PBMCs or T cells enriched from blood (not recorded which). Receptors originate from a woman in her thirties or forties who had recovered from COVID-19. Both conserved end residues are part of each CDR3. D genes are given only for firm matches. The listing skips clone size in some rows; elsewhere it reads once, few, many or a size class.

v_call	d_call	clone_size	j_call	cdr3_nt	cdr3_aa
TRBV5-6	TRBD2	NA	TRBJ2-1	TGTGCCAGCAGCCCGGGGACTAGCGGCCGGGTCTTC	CASSPGTSGRVF
TRBV9	NA	NA	TRBJ2-3	TGTGCCAGCAGCCCCGCAGATACGCAGTATTTT	CASSPADTQYF
TRBV6-5	NA	few	TRBJ1-2	TGTGCCAGCACCTTTCTACAGGGAAACTATGGCTACACCTTC	CASTFLQGNYGYTF
TRBV19	TRBD1	NA	TRBJ1-2	TGTGCCAGTAGTCCCGGGACAGGATATCGTGGCTACACCTTC	CASSPGTGYRGYTF
TRBV20-1	TRBD2	NA	TRBJ2-5	TGCAGTGCTAGTCCCCAGCGGGGGACCCAGTACTTC	CSASPQRGTQYF
TRBV27	NA	NA	TRBJ2-7	TGTGCCAGCAGTTTCGGGACACTCTACGAGCAGTACTTC	CASSFGTLYEQYF
TRBV20-1	TRBD2	once	TRBJ2-3	TGCAGTGCTAGTATGGGACGAGGGGCGGGAGGAACAGATACGCAGTATTTT	CSASMGRGAGGTDTQYF
TRBV10-2	NA	NA	TRBJ1-5	TGCGCCAGCAGTGATATAGGGGGGGGCAATCAGCCCCAGCATTTT	CASSDIGGGNQPQHF
TRBV27	NA	NA	TRBJ2-5	TGTGCCAGCAGTTTAAAACCCAGCCAAGAGACCCAGTACTTC	CASSLKPSQETQYF
TRBV18	TRBD1	NA	TRBJ2-1	TGTGCCAGCTCTGGACAGGGGACCATTAATGAGCAGTTCTTC	CASSGQGTINEQFF
TRBV13	TRBD2	once	TRBJ2-3	TGTGCCAGCAGCCACGGGACTAGCGTGTATCCAGATACGCAGTATTTT	CASSHGTSVYPDTQYF
TRBV3-1/TRBV3-2	NA	once	TRBJ2-7	TGTGCCAGCAGCCAAGCGTTCGTGAGCGGGCCAACCTCCTACGAGCAGTACTTC	CASSQAFVSGPTSYEQYF
TRBV5-1	NA	NA	TRBJ1-1	TGCGCCAGCAGCCTGACAGGCAGTAACACTGAAGCTTTCTTT	CASSLTGSNTEAFF
TRBV5-1	NA	NA	TRBJ2-3	TGCGCCAGCAGGACAGAGAGCACAGATACGCAGTATTTT	CASRTESTDTQYF
TRBV6-1	NA	NA	TRBJ1-2	TGTGCCAGCAGTGAAGATTGGGGCGGGGGACGTGGCTACACCTTC	CASSEDWGGGRGYTF
TRBV7-8	TRBD1	NA	TRBJ1-6	TGTGCCAGCAGCTCCTGGACAGGGGCCCCCTCCTATAATTCACCCCTCCACTTT	CASSSWTGAPSYNSPLHF
TRBV11-2	NA	NA	TRBJ1-3	TGTGCCAGCAGCTTAGATCGGGGGGCCAGGGGAAACACCATATATTTT	CASSLDRGARGNTIYF
TRBV5-1	NA	NA	TRBJ1-1	TGCGCCAGCAGCCCGGGGTGGGAGAACACTGAAGCTTTCTTT	CASSPGWENTEAFF
TRBV5-1	NA	NA	TRBJ2-3	TGCGCCAGCAGCTTTTTGCGGACAAGCACAGATACGCAGTATTTT	CASSFLRTSTDTQYF
TRBV5-1	TRBD1	few	TRBJ1-1	TGCGCCAGCAGCTTGGTTACGGCAGGGGGCTACACTGAAGCTTTCTTT	CASSLVTAGGYTEAFF
TRBV9	NA	NA	TRBJ2-2	TGTGCCAGCAGCGCTGCGCAAAGGAACACCGGGGAGCTGTTTTTT	CASSAAQRNTGELFF
TRBV7-9	NA	NA	TRBJ2-2	TGTGCCAGCAGCTTAAGTGCAGGCACCGGGGAGCTGTTTTTT	CASSLSAGTGELFF
TRBV7-8	NA	NA	TRBJ1-2	TGTGCCAGCAGCTTTTTTAGTGGGGGCCCATCAGGTGGCTACACCTTC	CASSFFSGGPSGGYTF
TRBV7-9	NA	NA	TRBJ2-3	TGTGCCAGCAGTCGCCCAGGGTCTGGCACAGATACGCAGTATTTT	CASSRPGSGTDTQYF
TRBV7-6	TRBD1	NA	TRBJ2-1	TGTGCCAGCAGCTTAGAGGGGACAGCTCACAATGAGCAGTTCTTC	CASSLEGTAHNEQFF
TRBV19	NA	NA	TRBJ2-1	TGTGCCAGTAGTTCTAGCGCGAGCAACTACAATGAGCAGTTCTTC	CASSSSASNYNEQFF
TRBV30	TRBD2	NA	TRBJ2-1	TGTGCCTGGAGTGTACCCCCTACTAGCGGGAGGATGTTCTTC	CAWSVPPTSGRMFF
TRBV7-2	NA	NA	TRBJ1-4	TGTGCCAGCAGCTTAGGCGGGGGATACGAAAAACTGTTTTTT	CASSLGGGYEKLFF
TRBV4-1	NA	once	TRBJ1-5	TGCGCCAGCAGCCAAGATCGGGGACGGGGGAGTCAGCCCCAGCATTTT	CASSQDRGRGSQPQHF
TRBV7-2	NA	NA	TRBJ1-5	TGTGCCAGCAGCTCACGACGGGTCAATCAGCCCCAGCATTTT	CASSSRRVNQPQHF
TRBV18	NA	NA	TRBJ2-2	TGTGCCAGCTCACCTCTAAGCGGGAACACCGGGGAGCTGTTTTTT	CASSPLSGNTGELFF
TRBV10-3	NA	once	TRBJ1-3	TGTGCCATCAGCGACACCTTCTCTGGAAACACCATATATTTT	CAISDTFSGNTIYF
TRBV27	NA	once	TRBJ2-7	TGTGCCAGCAGTTTATTCACCAGGGCCGAGCAGTACTTC	CASSLFTRAEQYF
TRBV6-5	NA	NA	TRBJ1-1	TGTGCCAGCAGAGACACGTTGAACACTGAAGCTTTCTTT	CASRDTLNTEAFF
TRBV7-2	TRBD2	NA	TRBJ2-7	TGTGCCAGCAGCTTAGACAAGGGTCTAGCGGGAGTGTACCACGAGCAGTACTTC	CASSLDKGLAGVYHEQYF